Presented here are 12 T cell receptor beta chains from one specimen sequenced in a study of T cell repertoires in cytomegalovirus infection (dated by TCRdb to about 2019). Their specific antigens are unknown. The instrument given in TCRdb is Illumina HiSeq 1500. TCRdb took the public reads, trimmed them with fastp at Q25, ran MiXCR for clone calling and kept in-frame beta chains. Identical CDR3 protein sequences are pooled into one entry, listed with their most common genes and DNA. The sample table contains hundreds of thousands of distinct CDR3 sequences; only one count was recorded for approximately 42% of them. The top ten hold 43% of the sample. Per the publication, the treatment or condition label means: in vitro stimulation with specific CMV peptide epitopes to enrich CMV-specific T cells. The sequencing used cultured PBMCs, collected from culture after CMV antigen stimulation. These receptor sequences come from a human donor in good health (CMV status not recorded). Some clones in this sample may be carry-over from other donors' samples.

This chain joins TRBV20-1 and TRBJ1-6; no clear D gene. The CDR3 is 16 residues long. Per germline, CDR1 DFQATT and CDR2 SNEGSKA (reference sequence). V lost 2 bases to trimming and J lost 5 bases, with 16 bases between them. The CDR3 here is CSARNSQKLNNSPLHF. Written as DNA, the CDR3 is TGCAGTGCTAGAAACAGTCAGAAACTAAATAATTCACCCCTCCACTTT.

This chain joins TRBV6-5 and TRBJ1-1; possible D gene TRBD1, 5 bases. Trimming took off 4 bases at V and 8 bases at J, with 14 bases between the two ends. The CDR3 length is 13 residues. Germline V lookup: CDR1 MNHEY, CDR2 SVGAGI. As DNA, the CDR3 is TGTGCCAGCAGTTCCCCTAAACAGGTGGAAGCTTTCTTT. Protein: CASSSPKQVEAFF.

The chain uses TRBV9 and TRBJ2-3; D is undetermined. V lost 1 base and J lost 6, with 24 bases in between. The germline V gene has CDR1 SGDLS and CDR2 YYNGEE. The CDR3 is 18 residues long. CDR3: CASSVTFVSGPLGDTQYF. CDR3 sequence (DNA): TGTGCCAGCAGCGTAACCTTTGTCTCTGGACCTTTAGGGGATACGCAGTATTTT. The complete variable domain, with remaining parts taken from reference TRBV9 and TRBJ2-3, reads DSGVTQTPKHLITATGQRVTLRCSPRSGDLSVYWYQQSLDQGLQFLIQYYNGEERAKGNILERFSAQQFPDLHSELNLSSLELGDSALYFCASSVTFVSGPLGDTQYFGPGTRLTVL.

The gene calls are TRBV20-1 and TRBJ1-2; TRBD1 might be the D (5 bases). There are 14 residues in the CDR3. From germline, CDR1 is DFQATT and CDR2 SNEGSKA (reference sequence). Trimming cost V 5 bases and J 0 bases, with 13 bases left between them. The CDR3 is CSAVRDSTNYGYTF. The CDR3 nucleotides are TGCAGTGCTGTTCGGGACTCAACTAACTATGGCTACACCTTC.

This clonotype has a handful of counts. This chain links TRBV7-8 with TRBJ2-7; 13 positions agree with TRBD2. Germline V lookup: CDR1 SGHVS, CDR2 FQNEAQ. This CDR3 spans 18 amino acids. Unmatched junction bases numbered 8, after V lost 1 base and J lost 2 bases. The CDR3 sequence is CASSLDGLAGVRTYEQYF. CDR3 nucleotide sequence: TGTGCCAGCAGCTTAGACGGACTAGCGGGAGTGAGAACCTACGAGCAGTACTTC.

The DNA of the CDR3 is TGTGCCAGCCGCATAGGGGGACCTAGCACAGATACGCAGTATTTT. Residues: CASRIGGPSTDTQYF. The chain couples TRBV5-6 to TRBJ2-3; a possible D gene is TRBD1 (6 bases). Germline assignment: CDR1 SGHDT and CDR2 YYEEEE. V lost 7 bases, J lost 0 bases, and 15 bases lay in between. CDR3 length equals 15 residues.

Here the CDR3 reads CASSSTLGHGYTF. In DNA, the CDR3 is TGCGCCAGCAGCTCGACCCTGGGGCATGGCTACACCTTC. V is TRBV5-1 and J is TRBJ1-2, with D tentatively TRBD1 (5 bases). This CDR3 is built from 13 residues. The ends were cut back, 3 bases at V and 6 bases at J, with 12 bases in the middle. The V gene's germline CDR1 is SGHRS and CDR2 YFSETQ.

This sequence joins TRBV5-6 and TRBJ1-2; tentative D call: TRBD1 (5 bases). Trimming left V 4 bases short and J 1 base short, with 17 bases between. CDR3 size: 16 residues. Germline V gives CDR1 SGHDT, CDR2 YYEEEE. The CDR3 reads CASSRGTDPYNYGYTF. The DNA of the CDR3 is TGTGCCAGCAGCCGTGGGACGGACCCCTATAACTATGGCTACACCTTC.

The J gene is TRBJ2-5, the V gene TRBV11-2; D possibly corresponds to TRBD1 (5 bases). Germline loops: CDR1 SGHAT, CDR2 FQNNGV. The V end lost 5 bases, the J end lost 4 bases, and 11 bases lay between the germline ends. The CDR3 extends over 13 amino acids. DNA of the CDR3: TGTGCCAGCAGCACCAGACAGATAGAGACCCAGTACTTC. Translated: CASSTRQIETQYF.

The V gene is TRBV19, the J gene TRBJ1-6; the D is unclear. This CDR3 has 13 residues. The germline gives CDR1 LNHDA, CDR2 SQIVND (reference sequence). Trimming left V 7 bases short and J 9 bases short, with 13 bases between. CDR3 DNA sequence: TGTGCCAGTAACGAGGAGCTTATTTCACCCCTCCACTTT. Translating it yields CASNEELISPLHF.

The gene calls are TRBV12-3 or TRBV12-4 and TRBJ2-1, with D unresolved. Trimming cost V 4 bases and J 8 bases, with 9 bases left between them. The CDR3 sequence is 12 residues long. CDR3 protein: CASSWGRDEQFF. For the CDR3, the DNA is TGTGCCAGCAGTTGGGGTCGGGATGAGCAGTTCTTC.

This clonotype was found a few times. The chain is built from TRBV30 and TRBJ1-2; 7 bases agree with TRBD1. Germline V lookup: CDR1 GTSNPN, CDR2 SVGIG (reference sequence). J lost 3 bases, V lost 2 bases, and 12 bases had no gene match. The CDR3 spans 16 residues. CDR3 DNA: TGTGCCTGGAGTCCTCGTTGGAGTGGACAGGACTATGGCTACACCTTC. It specifies CAWSPRWSGQDYGYTF.